One and the same sample provided the 24 T cell receptor beta chains below, sequenced in a study of blood T cell repertoires in COVID-19. TCRdb's copy holds only in-frame clones and misses some; the assay was immunoSEQ multiplex PCR. Among 250,000 to 300,000 clones, 88% were seen once, and the ten largest hold roughly a tenth. Sequencing was carried out using peripheral blood. All receptors derive from a woman in her sixties or seventies with COVID-19, enrolled during active disease.

CDR3 in DNA: TGTGCCAGCAGCAGGACAGGGAGCACCGGGGAGCTGTTTTTT. It codes for CASSRTGSTGELFF. The chain couples TRBV9 to TRBJ2-2; 8 positions agree with TRBD1. Unmatched junction bases numbered 3, after V lost 4 bases and J lost 4 bases. The CDR3 runs to 14 residues. Germline CDR1 is SGDLS and CDR2 is YYNGEE.

The V and J genes are TRBV2 and TRBJ2-1; possible D gene TRBD1, 6 bases. Germline V CDR1 and CDR2: SNHLY, FYNNEI. The CDR3 has 13 residues. V gave up 6 bases and J gave up 7 bases, with 13 bases separating them. The CDR3 sequence: CASSRQVRNEQFF. CDR3 DNA: TGTGCCAGCAGCAGACAGGTCAGGAATGAGCAGTTCTTC.

This rearrangement joins TRBV5-1 to TRBJ1-2, with unresolved D. Deletions cut 4 bases from V and 3 bases from J, with 16 bases between. CDR3 length equals 15 residues. Germline V CDR1 and CDR2: SGHRS, YFSETQ. CDR3 residues: CASSPGPQIDYGYTF. As DNA, the CDR3 is TGCGCCAGCAGCCCTGGGCCGCAAATTGACTATGGCTACACCTTC.

This chain links TRBV7-9 with TRBJ1-2; a weak D match, TRBD1 (5 bases). Germline loops: CDR1 SEHNR, CDR2 FQNEAQ (reference sequence). The CDR3 extends over 14 amino acids. The V and J ends lost 5 bases and 3 bases respectively, with 13 bases between them. The CDR3: CASSPPGGDYGYTF. DNA for the CDR3: TGTGCCAGCAGCCCCCCCGGGGGAGACTATGGCTACACCTTC.

The chain uses TRBV6-5 and TRBJ1-3; 10 nucleotides align to TRBD1. The CDR3 extends over 16 amino acids. Per germline, CDR1 MNHEY and CDR2 SVGAGI. V lost 0 bases, J lost 5 bases, and 4 bases stayed unmatched. DNA of the CDR3: TGTGCCAGCAGTTACTCGGGGGACAGGGGTCGAAACACCATATATTTT. Its protein is CASSYSGDRGRNTIYF.

The chain is built from TRBV19 and TRBJ2-1, with a weak D call TRBD2 (6 bases). V lost 3 bases, J lost 6 bases, and 12 bases lay in between. The germline CDR1 and CDR2 sequences are LNHDA and SQIVND (reference sequence). This CDR3 has 14 amino acids. The DNA for the CDR3 is TGTGCCAGTAGTATCGGGGGTTTTAGCAATGAGCAGTTCTTC. Residues: CASSIGGFSNEQFF.

This chain joins TRBV2 and TRBJ2-2; 7 bases line up with TRBD2. Germline assignment: CDR1 SNHLY and CDR2 FYNNEI. The CDR3 sequence is 15 residues long. Trimming at V came to 5 bases and at J to 5 bases, leaving 8 bases not matched to a gene. The CDR3 region is CASSPAAGSTGELFF. CDR3 DNA: TGTGCCAGCAGTCCCGCAGCGGGATCTACCGGGGAGCTGTTTTTT.

V usage is TRBV5-1 and J usage is TRBJ1-2; 9 nucleotides align to TRBD1. V lost 8 bases, J lost 9 bases, and 8 bases stayed unmatched. The CDR3 loop spans 12 amino acids. Germline CDR1 SGHRS, CDR2 YFSETQ. For the CDR3, the DNA is TGCGCCAGTCGGACAGGGGAAGGAAGCTACACCTTC. This codes for CASRTGEGSYTF. The full variable domain, rest sourced from reference TRBV5-1 and TRBJ1-2, is KAGVTQTPRYLIKTRGQQVTLSCSPISGHRSVSWYQQTPGQGLQFLFEYFSETQRNKGNFPGRFSGRQFSNSRSEMNVSTLELGDSALYLCASRTGEGSYTFGSGTRLTVV.

The chain combines TRBV19 with TRBJ2-4, with TRBD2 as a possible D gene (5 bases). Germline-derived CDR1 and CDR2 are LNHDA and SQIVND (reference sequence). V lost 5 bases and J lost 8, with 16 bases in between. The CDR3 loop spans 14 amino acids. CDR3 nucleotide sequence: TGTGCCAGTAGTCCGCGGGCCCTGGGAGACATTCAGTACTTC. Protein product: CASSPRALGDIQYF.

The gene calls are TRBV2 and TRBJ2-2, with 8 bases matching TRBD2. Germline V CDR1 and CDR2: SNHLY, FYNNEI. V was clipped by 6 bases and J by 3 bases; unmatched bases: 6. CDR3 length: 15 residues. In DNA form, the CDR3 reads TGTGCCAGCAGGGAAAGCGGGAGCGACACCGGGGAGCTGTTTTTT. Its protein is CASRESGSDTGELFF.

V is TRBV28 and J is TRBJ1-2, with unresolved D. CDR1 and CDR2 (germline): MDHEN, SYDVKM. The CDR3 is 14 residues long. With 6 bases removed from V and 0 bases from J, the gap between germline ends came to 11 bases. The CDR3 loop is CASRGTLANYGYTF. The CDR3, as DNA: TGTGCCAGCAGGGGTACTCTAGCTAACTATGGCTACACCTTC.

The gene calls are TRBV28 and TRBJ2-7; the D gene is possibly TRBD2 (6 bases). The V gene lost 8 bases and the J gene lost 4 bases, with 15 bases spanning the gap. CDR1 is MDHEN, CDR2 SYDVKM, per germline. The CDR3 extends over 13 amino acids. Here the CDR3 reads CASLGGIGYEQYF. CDR3 coding DNA: TGTGCCAGCCTGGGCGGGATCGGATACGAGCAGTACTTC.

The chain couples TRBV27 to TRBJ2-2; D is uncertain. V shed 4 bases and J shed 0 bases, with 3 bases lying between them. Germline-derived CDR1 and CDR2 are MNHEY and SMNVEV (reference sequence). The CDR3 is 13 amino acids. CDR3: CASSSANTGELFF. The CDR3 nucleotides are TGTGCCAGCAGTTCCGCGAACACCGGGGAGCTGTTTTTT.

As for this clone: Since no conserved phenylalanine or tryptophan closes the CDR3, a read error is the likely cause. The DNA is left out, because the CDR3 cannot be placed on it with certainty; the CDR3 is given as TCRdb lists it. The V call is TRBV27, the J call TRBJ1-4. The CDR3 sequence runs 9 residues, both termini included. Germline CDR1 and CDR2: MNHEY and SMNVEV (reference sequence). CDR3 loop: CASSFLGGV.

The chain recombines TRBV28 with TRBJ1-3, with D possibly TRBD1 on 5 matching bases. The ends were cut back, 5 bases at V and 0 bases at J, with 14 bases in the middle. CDR3 length: 16 amino acids. Germline-derived CDR1 and CDR2 are MDHEN and SYDVKM. Here the CDR3 DNA reads TGTGCCAGCAGTCGGGGGAGACAAGACTCTGGAAACACCATATATTTT. Residues: CASSRGRQDSGNTIYF.

The V call is TRBV30, the J call TRBJ2-1, with D perhaps matching TRBD2 (6 bases). Germline values: CDR1 GTSNPN, CDR2 SVGIG (reference sequence). The CDR3 consists of 15 residues. V lost 0 bases and J 1 base, leaving 10 bases between the germline ends. The CDR3 nucleotides are TGTGCCTGGAGTGTACTCGGGGGTTCCTACAATGAGCAGTTCTTC. Translation gives CAWSVLGGSYNEQFF. Full variable domain (missing parts from reference TRBV30 and TRBJ2-1): SQTIHQWPATLVQPVGSPLSLECTVEGTSNPNLYWYRQAAGRGLQLLFYSVGIGQISSEVPQNLSASRPQDRQFILSSKKLLLSDSGFYLCAWSVLGGSYNEQFFGPGTRLTVL.

The chain uses TRBV3-1 (or the pseudogene TRBV3-2) and TRBJ2-3, with a weak D call TRBD2 (6 bases). Trimming took off 4 bases at V and 0 bases at J, with 14 bases between the two ends. Germline V lookup: CDR1 LGHDT, CDR2 YNNKEL (reference sequence). The CDR3 is made up of 16 amino acids. The CDR3 here is CASSRGASASTDTQYF. The CDR3 coding sequence is TGTGCCAGCAGCCGCGGGGCTAGCGCGAGCACAGATACGCAGTATTTT.

The chain couples TRBV11-3 to TRBJ2-1; TRBD2 aligns across 11 bases. V gave up 4 bases and J gave up 7 bases; unmatched junction bases: 3. The germline gives CDR1 SGHNT, CDR2 YENEEA. The CDR3 is made up of 14 amino acids. CDR3 nucleotide sequence: TGTGCCAGCAGCTGGGTAGCGGGAGGGAATGAGCAGTTCTTC. It yields the protein CASSWVAGGNEQFF. Full variable domain (missing parts from reference TRBV11-3 and TRBJ2-1): EAGVVQSPRYKIIEKKQPVAFWCNPISGHNTLYWYLQNLGQGPELLIRYENEEAVDDSQLPKDRFSAERLKGVDSTLKIQPAELGDSAVYLCASSWVAGGNEQFFGPGTRLTVL.

The V and J genes are TRBV7-2 and TRBJ2-7, with D maybe TRBD2 (6 bases). The CDR3 covers 14 residues. Between the trimmed V and J ends, which lost 3 bases and 4 bases, there was a span of 13 bases. Germline CDR1 and CDR2: SGHTA and FQGNSA. The CDR3 loop reads CASSLGRRGYEQYF. The CDR3 DNA reads TGTGCCAGCAGCTTGGGCAGGAGGGGATACGAGCAGTACTTC.

This rearrangement joins TRBV5-1 to TRBJ1-5, with 8 bases lining up with TRBD1. This CDR3 has 16 amino acids. Looked up from germline, CDR1 is SGHRS and CDR2 is YFSETQ. The V segment lost 4 bases and the J segment 6 bases; nucleotides outside the gene matches: 12. The CDR3 here is CASSAQPQGAGQPQHF. Written as DNA, the CDR3 is TGCGCCAGCAGCGCCCAGCCCCAGGGGGCAGGTCAGCCCCAGCATTTT. Together with reference TRBV5-1 and TRBJ1-5, the CDR3 gives the full variable domain: KAGVTQTPRYLIKTRGQQVTLSCSPISGHRSVSWYQQTPGQGLQFLFEYFSETQRNKGNFPGRFSGRQFSNSRSEMNVSTLELGDSALYLCASSAQPQGAGQPQHFGDGTRLSIL.

The chain carries TRBV4-1 and TRBJ2-2, with TRBD1 matching 8 bases. Germline V CDR1 and CDR2: MGHRA, YSYEKL. This CDR3 region has 17 residues. V shed 2 bases and J 7 bases; nucleotides not matched to a gene: 12. The CDR3 is CASSQLGQGARGGELFF. The CDR3 bases are TGCGCCAGCAGCCAACTGGGGCAGGGGGCGCGAGGCGGGGAGCTGTTTTTT.

This chain joins TRBV2 and TRBJ2-7; D is possibly TRBD1 (6 bases). Germline V gene lookup returns CDR1 SNHLY and CDR2 FYNNEI. The length of the CDR3 is 15 residues. V shed 1 base and J shed 0 bases, with 10 bases lying between them. The CDR3 nucleotides read TGTGCCAGCAGTGAAGTTAACAGGGACTCCTACGAGCAGTACTTC. Amino acids: CASSEVNRDSYEQYF.

This chain connects TRBV7-2 to TRBJ2-7; possible D gene TRBD2, 5 bases. Trimming pared 3 bases from V and 5 bases from J, leaving 11 bases between. Per germline, CDR1 SGHTA and CDR2 FQGNSA. This CDR3 spans 13 amino acids. CDR3 region: CASSFEGINEQYF. The CDR3 nucleotides are TGTGCCAGCAGCTTCGAGGGAATCAACGAGCAGTACTTC.

This chain links TRBV19 with TRBJ2-5; a weak D match, TRBD2 (6 bases). Trimming took off 6 bases at V and 5 bases at J, with 13 bases between the two ends. CDR3 length equals 13 residues. Per the germline V gene, CDR1 is LNHDA and CDR2 is SQIVND (reference sequence). CDR3 sequence (DNA): TGTGCCAGTAGGAGATCTAGCGTGGAGACCCAGTACTTC. It translates to CASRRSSVETQYF.